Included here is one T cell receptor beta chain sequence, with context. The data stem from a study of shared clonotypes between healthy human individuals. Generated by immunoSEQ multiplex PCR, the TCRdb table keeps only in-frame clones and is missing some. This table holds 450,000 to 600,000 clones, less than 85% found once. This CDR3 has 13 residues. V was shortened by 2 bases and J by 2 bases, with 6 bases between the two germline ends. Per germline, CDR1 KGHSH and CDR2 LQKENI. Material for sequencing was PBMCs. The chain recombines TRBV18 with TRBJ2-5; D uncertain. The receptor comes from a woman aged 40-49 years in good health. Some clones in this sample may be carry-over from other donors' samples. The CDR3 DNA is TGTGCCAGCTCACCAACCCTTCAAGAGACCCAGTACTTC. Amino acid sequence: CASSPTLQETQYF.